The clone carrying this TCR beta chain was seen a handful of times. Clones were read by immunoSEQ multiplex PCR, and TCRdb kept only the in-frame ones, dropping some. Here the sample spans 55,000 to 80,000 clones, 89% being singletons. Germline lookup yields CDR1 SGHRS and CDR2 YFSETQ. The V end lost 4 bases, the J end lost 9 bases, and 14 bases lay between the germline ends. This CDR3 region has 13 residues. The entry originates in a study of blood T cell repertoires in COVID-19. The rearrangement uses TRBV5-1 and TRBJ1-5; D ambiguous. What was sequenced was peripheral blood. The receptor's source is a man in his forties or fifties with active COVID-19. This CDR3 is CASSIGPSGPQHF. For the CDR3, the DNA is TGCGCCAGCAGCATCGGCCCCTCGGGGCCCCAGCATTTT. The complete variable domain, with remaining parts taken from reference TRBV5-1 and TRBJ1-5, reads KAGVTQTPRYLIKTRGQQVTLSCSPISGHRSVSWYQQTPGQGLQFLFEYFSETQRNKGNFPGRFSGRQFSNSRSEMNVSTLELGDSALYLCASSIGPSGPQHFGDGTRLSIL.